Sequencing of this T cell receptor (beta chain) was carried out in a study of cytomegalovirus exposure and HLA in healthy donors. Study-wide results and limits: The majority of TCR sequences were rare, yet some public TCRs appeared in many donors. It was approximately 170 TCR beta chains that were listed as cytomegalovirus-associated. It was found in a later analysis that first-cohort TCR clusters tended to co-occur in the 120 validation repertoires.

TCRdb's copy holds only in-frame clones and misses some; the assay was immunoSEQ multiplex PCR. This sample has around 230,000 clones, with about 86% found just once. The donors were part of the approximately 130-subject validation cohort, which stood apart from the roughly 640-subject first cohort. As for this clone: Its cognate antigen is unknown.

Sequencing input: PBMCs. The source of this sequence is a woman aged 25 to 39 in good health and CMV-seropositive.

The CDR3 DNA reads as TGTGCCAGCAGCTTAGAAGTCAGGGAAACGGAGACCCAGTACTTC. This sequence encodes CASSLEVRETETQYF. The V call is TRBV11-3, the J call TRBJ2-5, with a weak D call TRBD1 (5 bases). Looked up from germline, CDR1 is SGHNT and CDR2 is YENEEA. CDR3 length: 15 residues. V was cut by 0 bases and J by 5 bases, with 13 bases left in between.